This is a list of T cell receptor beta chains from one sample in a study of blood T cells in healthy people across ages. Each CDR3 protein gets one entry after TCRdb re-called the 5' RACE reads with MiXCR. This table holds roughly 800,000 distinct CDR3 sequences, approximately 25% found once. In addition, the sample was reused for a study of T cells of mothers and their children.

Sample: blood. These receptors were collected from a boy aged 10-17 years in good health. Both conserved end residues are part of each CDR3. Fields, in order: J gene, V gene, CDR3 length, clone size, D gene, CDR3 DNA, CDR3 protein. D genes are given only for firm matches. Where a row states a size, it is once, few, many or the class of an expanded clone; other rows omit it.

j_gene: TRBJ2-5
v_gene: TRBV3-1
len: 15
abundance: .
d_gene: TRBD1
CDR3nt: TGTGCCAGCAGCGACGACAGGGGAGAGGCAGAGACCCAGTACTTC
CDR3aa: CASSDDRGEAETQYF

j_gene: TRBJ1-1
v_gene: TRBV29-1
len: 12
abundance: .
d_gene: .
CDR3nt: TGCAGCGTTGAACTGAGCCGGACTGAAGCTTTCTTT
CDR3aa: CSVELSRTEAFF

j_gene: TRBJ2-3
v_gene: TRBV7-2
len: 16
abundance: .
d_gene: TRBD1
CDR3nt: TGTGCCAGCAGCTTAGCCGGGACAGGGGCCGGGGATACGCAGTATTTT
CDR3aa: CASSLAGTGAGDTQYF

j_gene: TRBJ2-1
v_gene: TRBV20-1
len: 16
abundance: .
d_gene: TRBD2
CDR3nt: TGCAGTGCTAGTCGGGCCGTACAAAGCGGGGGTGATGAGCAGTTCTTC
CDR3aa: CSASRAVQSGGDEQFF

j_gene: TRBJ2-2
v_gene: TRBV12-3/TRBV12-4
len: 12
abundance: few
d_gene: .
CDR3nt: TGTGCCAGCCTCGGTGGGTCCGGGGAGCTGTTTTTT
CDR3aa: CASLGGSGELFF

j_gene: TRBJ2-5
v_gene: TRBV6-1
len: 17
abundance: .
d_gene: TRBD2
CDR3nt: TGTGCCAGCAGTCCGGAACTAGCGGGGGGGCCGCGGGAGACCCAGTACTTC
CDR3aa: CASSPELAGGPRETQYF

j_gene: TRBJ2-3
v_gene: TRBV29-1
len: 13
abundance: .
d_gene: .
CDR3nt: TGCAGCGCAGGCGGTCAGCACACAGATACGCAGTATTTT
CDR3aa: CSAGGQHTDTQYF

j_gene: TRBJ2-5
v_gene: TRBV29-1
len: 13
abundance: few
d_gene: .
CDR3nt: TGCAGCGCGGACGGGAGGGGGCGAGAGACCCAGTACTTC
CDR3aa: CSADGRGRETQYF

j_gene: TRBJ1-6
v_gene: TRBV25-1
len: 16
abundance: .
d_gene: TRBD1
CDR3nt: TGTGCCAGCAGTGACAAAACCGGGACAGGTCTTTCACCCCTCCACTTT
CDR3aa: CASSDKTGTGLSPLHF

j_gene: TRBJ2-7
v_gene: TRBV9
len: 14
abundance: few
d_gene: TRBD2
CDR3nt: TGTGCCAGCAGCATGGGACTAGCGGGAAACGAGCAGTACTTC
CDR3aa: CASSMGLAGNEQYF

j_gene: TRBJ2-6
v_gene: TRBV5-1
len: 16
abundance: few
d_gene: .
CDR3nt: TGCGCCAGCAGCGCGGGACAGCTCTCTGGGGCCAACGTCCTGACTTTC
CDR3aa: CASSAGQLSGANVLTF

j_gene: TRBJ2-5
v_gene: TRBV5-1
len: 14
abundance: few
d_gene: .
CDR3nt: TGCGCCAGCAGCTTAAGTTACGGAGAAGAGACCCAGTACTTC
CDR3aa: CASSLSYGEETQYF

j_gene: TRBJ2-1
v_gene: TRBV20-1
len: 15
abundance: few
d_gene: TRBD1
CDR3nt: TGCAGTGCTAGAGATCCCGGACAGGTGTACAATGAGCAGTTCTTC
CDR3aa: CSARDPGQVYNEQFF

j_gene: TRBJ1-2
v_gene: TRBV7-2
len: 17
abundance: .
d_gene: .
CDR3nt: TGTGCCAGCAGCTTACGGGACTCCGGATTAGGCAACTATGGCTACACCTTC
CDR3aa: CASSLRDSGLGNYGYTF

j_gene: TRBJ2-5
v_gene: TRBV29-1
len: 11
abundance: few
d_gene: .
CDR3nt: TGCAGCGTTGCAGGGCAAGAGACCCAGTACTTC
CDR3aa: CSVAGQETQYF

j_gene: TRBJ2-5
v_gene: TRBV29-1
len: 18
abundance: .
d_gene: .
CDR3nt: TGCAGCGTTGAGGAGGGGGCCGTCGGCACCTTCCTACAAGAGACCCAGTACTTC
CDR3aa: CSVEEGAVGTFLQETQYF

j_gene: TRBJ2-4
v_gene: TRBV5-5
len: 13
abundance: .
d_gene: TRBD1
CDR3nt: TGTGCCAGCAGCAGACAGGGGGCGGACATTCAGTACTTC
CDR3aa: CASSRQGADIQYF

j_gene: TRBJ2-5
v_gene: TRBV7-2
len: 13
abundance: few
d_gene: .
CDR3nt: TGTGCCAGCGCCATCGATAGCTACAATGAGCAGTCCTTC
CDR3aa: CASAIDSYNEQSF

j_gene: TRBJ2-5
v_gene: TRBV7-2
len: 14
abundance: few
d_gene: .
CDR3nt: TGTGCCAGCAGCTTCCGGCGTCAGCAAGAGACCCAGTACTTC
CDR3aa: CASSFRRQQETQYF

j_gene: TRBJ2-5
v_gene: TRBV7-9
len: 18
abundance: .
d_gene: TRBD2
CDR3nt: TGTGCCAGCAGCTTAGAGGCTAGCGGGGGCGCCCGAGGAGAGACCCAGTACTTC
CDR3aa: CASSLEASGGARGETQYF

j_gene: TRBJ1-2
v_gene: TRBV2
len: 15
abundance: few
d_gene: .
CDR3nt: TGTGCCAGCAGTGAGGGATGGACCTCAAACTATGGCTACACCTTC
CDR3aa: CASSEGWTSNYGYTF

j_gene: TRBJ2-7
v_gene: TRBV14
len: 13
abundance: .
d_gene: .
CDR3nt: TGTGCCAGCAGCCCACTAGGAATCTACGAGCAGTACTTC
CDR3aa: CASSPLGIYEQYF

j_gene: TRBJ1-1
v_gene: TRBV6-6
len: 11
abundance: few
d_gene: .
CDR3nt: TGTGCCAGCACTTTACTTAGTGAAGCTTTCTTT
CDR3aa: CASTLLSEAFF

j_gene: TRBJ2-7
v_gene: TRBV3-1
len: 14
abundance: .
d_gene: .
CDR3nt: TGTGCCAGCAGCCAAGAGGGGGACCTTACGACGCAGTACTTC
CDR3aa: CASSQEGDLTTQYF

j_gene: TRBJ1-4
v_gene: TRBV12-3/TRBV12-4
len: 12
abundance: .
d_gene: .
CDR3nt: TGTGCCAGCAGTTTGATGGGCGAAAAACTGTTTTTT
CDR3aa: CASSLMGEKLFF

j_gene: TRBJ2-5
v_gene: TRBV15
len: 14
abundance: .
d_gene: .
CDR3nt: TGTGCCACCAGCAGAGATGGGAATGAGGTGACCCAGTACTTC
CDR3aa: CATSRDGNEVTQYF

j_gene: TRBJ1-4
v_gene: TRBV7-8
len: 18
abundance: .
d_gene: TRBD1
CDR3nt: TGTGCCAGCAGCTCAGGGACAGGGGATATGGTCGATAATGAAAAACTGTTTTTT
CDR3aa: CASSSGTGDMVDNEKLFF